This T cell receptor (beta chain) appears in the sequencing data of a study of Tregs in tolerant kidney transplant recipients. Data came from immunoSEQ multiplex PCR; TCRdb stores just in-frame clones and leaves some out. This table lists 45,000 to 55,000 clones. By frequency, this clone registers medium-sized (0.01 to 0.1%). The missing CDR3 end, 3 residues past where the read stops, is filled in from the germline J gene. Germline V CDR1 and CDR2: LGHNA, YNFKEQ. V was pared by 3 bases and J by 2 bases, with 13 bases of the junction left unmatched. This CDR3 comprises 21 residues. The sequencing here drew on CD4+ T cells from blood, taken before the transplant. The sequence was collected from a human donor who received a combined kidney and bone marrow transplant. The chain employs TRBV4-2 and TRBJ2-2; 15 positions match TRBD2. The CDR3 bases that were read are TGTGCCAGCAGCCACGGACTAGCGGGAGGGGGTCGGTTGGTTAACACCGGGGAG. This encodes CASSHGLAGGGRLVNTGE. The full CDR3 reads CASSHGLAGGGRLVNTGELFF.